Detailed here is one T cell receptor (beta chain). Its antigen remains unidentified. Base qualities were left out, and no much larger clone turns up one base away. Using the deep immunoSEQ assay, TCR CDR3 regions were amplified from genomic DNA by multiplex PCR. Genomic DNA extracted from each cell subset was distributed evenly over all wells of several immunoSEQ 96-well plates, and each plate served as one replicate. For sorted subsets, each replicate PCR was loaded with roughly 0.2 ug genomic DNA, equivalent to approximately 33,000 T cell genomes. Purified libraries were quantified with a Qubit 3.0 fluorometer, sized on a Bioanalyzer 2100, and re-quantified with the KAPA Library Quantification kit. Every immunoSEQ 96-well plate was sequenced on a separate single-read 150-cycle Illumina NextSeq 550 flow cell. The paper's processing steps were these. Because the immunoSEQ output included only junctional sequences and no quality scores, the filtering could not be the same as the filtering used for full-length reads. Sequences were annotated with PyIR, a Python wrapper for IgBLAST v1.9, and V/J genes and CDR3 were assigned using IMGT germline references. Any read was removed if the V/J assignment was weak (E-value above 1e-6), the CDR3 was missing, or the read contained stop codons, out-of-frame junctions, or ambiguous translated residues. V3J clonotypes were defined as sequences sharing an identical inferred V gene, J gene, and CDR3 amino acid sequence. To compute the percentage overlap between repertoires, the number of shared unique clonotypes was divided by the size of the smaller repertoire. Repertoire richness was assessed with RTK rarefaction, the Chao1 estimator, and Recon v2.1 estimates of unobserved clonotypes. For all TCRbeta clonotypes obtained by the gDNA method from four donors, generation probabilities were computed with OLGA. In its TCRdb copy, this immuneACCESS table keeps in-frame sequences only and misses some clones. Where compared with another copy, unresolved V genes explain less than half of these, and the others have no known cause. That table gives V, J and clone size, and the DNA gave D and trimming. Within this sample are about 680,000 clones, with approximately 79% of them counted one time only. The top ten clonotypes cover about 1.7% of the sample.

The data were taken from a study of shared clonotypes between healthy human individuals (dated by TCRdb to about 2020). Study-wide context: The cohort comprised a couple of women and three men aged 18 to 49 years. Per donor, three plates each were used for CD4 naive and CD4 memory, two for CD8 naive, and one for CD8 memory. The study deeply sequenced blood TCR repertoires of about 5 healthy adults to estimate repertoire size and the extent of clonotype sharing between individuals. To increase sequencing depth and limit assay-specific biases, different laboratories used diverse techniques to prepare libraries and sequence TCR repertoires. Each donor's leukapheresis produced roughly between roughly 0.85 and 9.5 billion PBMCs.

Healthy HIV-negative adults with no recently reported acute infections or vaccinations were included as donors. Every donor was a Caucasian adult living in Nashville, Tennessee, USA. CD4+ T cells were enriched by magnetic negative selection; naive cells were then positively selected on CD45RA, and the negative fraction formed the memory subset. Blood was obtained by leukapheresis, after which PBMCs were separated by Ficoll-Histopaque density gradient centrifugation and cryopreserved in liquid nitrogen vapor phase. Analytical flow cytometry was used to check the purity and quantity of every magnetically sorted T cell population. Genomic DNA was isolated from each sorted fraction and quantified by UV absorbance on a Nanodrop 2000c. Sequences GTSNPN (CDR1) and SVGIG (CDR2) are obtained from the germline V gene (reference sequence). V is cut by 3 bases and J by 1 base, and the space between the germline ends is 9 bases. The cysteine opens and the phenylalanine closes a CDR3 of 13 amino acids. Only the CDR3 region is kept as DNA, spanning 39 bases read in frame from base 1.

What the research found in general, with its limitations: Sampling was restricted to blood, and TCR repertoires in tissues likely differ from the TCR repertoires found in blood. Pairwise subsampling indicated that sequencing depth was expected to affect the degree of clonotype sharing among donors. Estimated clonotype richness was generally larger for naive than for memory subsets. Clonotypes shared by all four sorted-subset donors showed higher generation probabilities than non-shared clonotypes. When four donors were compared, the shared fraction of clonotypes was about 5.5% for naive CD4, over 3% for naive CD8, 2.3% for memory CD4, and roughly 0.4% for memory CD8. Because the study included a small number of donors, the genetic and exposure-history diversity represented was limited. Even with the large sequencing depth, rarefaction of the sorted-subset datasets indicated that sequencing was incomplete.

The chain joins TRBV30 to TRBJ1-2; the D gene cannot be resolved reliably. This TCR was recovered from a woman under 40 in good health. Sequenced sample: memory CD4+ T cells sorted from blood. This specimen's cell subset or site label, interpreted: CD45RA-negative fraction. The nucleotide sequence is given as TGTGCCTGGAGCAAGGGATTTAACTATGGCTACACCTTC. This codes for CAWSKGFNYGYTF.